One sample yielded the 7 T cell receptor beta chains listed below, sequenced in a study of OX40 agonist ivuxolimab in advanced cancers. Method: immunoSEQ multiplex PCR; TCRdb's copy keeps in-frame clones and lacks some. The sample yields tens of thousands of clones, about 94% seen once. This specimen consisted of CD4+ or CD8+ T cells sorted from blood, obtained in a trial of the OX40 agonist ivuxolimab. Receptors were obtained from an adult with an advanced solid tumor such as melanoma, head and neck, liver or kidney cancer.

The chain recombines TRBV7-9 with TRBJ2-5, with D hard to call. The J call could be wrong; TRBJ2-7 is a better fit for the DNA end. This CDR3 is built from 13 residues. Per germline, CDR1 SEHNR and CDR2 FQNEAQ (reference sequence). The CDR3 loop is CASSPTAAYEQYF. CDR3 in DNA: TGTGCCAGCAGCCCCACCGCGGCCTACGAGCAGTACTTC.

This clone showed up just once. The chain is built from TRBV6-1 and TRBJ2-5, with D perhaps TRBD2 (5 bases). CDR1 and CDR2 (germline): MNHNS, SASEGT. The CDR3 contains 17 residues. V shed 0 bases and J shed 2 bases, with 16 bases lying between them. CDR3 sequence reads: CASSEADWRAGQETQYF. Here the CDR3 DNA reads TGTGCCAGCAGTGAAGCCGACTGGCGGGCTGGGCAAGAGACCCAGTACTTC.

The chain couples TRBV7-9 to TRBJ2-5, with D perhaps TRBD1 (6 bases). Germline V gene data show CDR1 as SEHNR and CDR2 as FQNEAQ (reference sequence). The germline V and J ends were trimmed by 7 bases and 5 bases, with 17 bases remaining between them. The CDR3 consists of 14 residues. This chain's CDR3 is CASTNQQGSETQYF. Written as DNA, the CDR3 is TGTGCCAGCACCAACCAACAGGGTTCGGAGACCCAGTACTTC.

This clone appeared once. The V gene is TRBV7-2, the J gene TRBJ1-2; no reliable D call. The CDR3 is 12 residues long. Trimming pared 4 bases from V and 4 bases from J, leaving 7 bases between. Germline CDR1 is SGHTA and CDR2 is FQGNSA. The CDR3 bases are TGTGCCAGCAGCTCCGGGTCCTATGGCTACACCTTC. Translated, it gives CASSSGSYGYTF.

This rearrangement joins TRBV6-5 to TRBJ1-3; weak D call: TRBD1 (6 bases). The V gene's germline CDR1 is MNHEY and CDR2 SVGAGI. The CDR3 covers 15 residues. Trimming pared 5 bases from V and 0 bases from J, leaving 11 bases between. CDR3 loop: CASSGQPYSGNTIYF. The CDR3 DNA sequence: TGTGCCAGCAGTGGACAGCCCTACTCTGGAAACACCATATATTTT.

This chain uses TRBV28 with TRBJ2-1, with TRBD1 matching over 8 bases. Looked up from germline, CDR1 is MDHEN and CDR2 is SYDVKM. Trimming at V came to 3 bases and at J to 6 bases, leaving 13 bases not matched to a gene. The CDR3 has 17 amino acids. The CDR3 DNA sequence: TGTGCCAGCAGTTTGAAGGTGCTGCAGGGGGCGGGCAATGAGCAGTTCTTC. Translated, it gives CASSLKVLQGAGNEQFF.

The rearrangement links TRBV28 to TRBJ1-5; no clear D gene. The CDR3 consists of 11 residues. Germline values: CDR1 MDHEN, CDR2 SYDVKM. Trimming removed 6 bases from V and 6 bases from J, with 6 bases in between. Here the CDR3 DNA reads TGTGCCAGCAGCCCAGGTCAGCCCCAGCATTTT. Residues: CASSPGQPQHF. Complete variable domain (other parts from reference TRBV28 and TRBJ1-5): DVKVTQSSRYLVKRTGEKVFLECVQDMDHENMFWYRQDPGLGLRLIYFSYDVKMKEKGDIPEGYSVSREKKERFSLILESASTNQTSMYLCASSPGQPQHFGDGTRLSIL.